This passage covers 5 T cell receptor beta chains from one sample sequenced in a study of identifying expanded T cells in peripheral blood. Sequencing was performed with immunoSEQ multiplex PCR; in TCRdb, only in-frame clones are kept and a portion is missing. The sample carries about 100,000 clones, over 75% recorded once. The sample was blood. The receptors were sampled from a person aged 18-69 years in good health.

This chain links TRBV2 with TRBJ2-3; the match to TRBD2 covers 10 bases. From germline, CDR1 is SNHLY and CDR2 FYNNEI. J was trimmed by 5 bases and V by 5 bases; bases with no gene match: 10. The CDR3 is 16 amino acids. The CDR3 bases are TGTGCCAGCAGTCGGGGAGCGGGGGGGCCTAAAGATACGCAGTATTTT. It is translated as CASSRGAGGPKDTQYF.

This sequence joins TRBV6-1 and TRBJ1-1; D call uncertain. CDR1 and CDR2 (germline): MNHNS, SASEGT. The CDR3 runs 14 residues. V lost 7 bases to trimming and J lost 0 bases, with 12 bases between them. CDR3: CASMDGNMNTEAFF. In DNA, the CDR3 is TGTGCCAGCATGGACGGAAACATGAACACTGAAGCTTTCTTT.

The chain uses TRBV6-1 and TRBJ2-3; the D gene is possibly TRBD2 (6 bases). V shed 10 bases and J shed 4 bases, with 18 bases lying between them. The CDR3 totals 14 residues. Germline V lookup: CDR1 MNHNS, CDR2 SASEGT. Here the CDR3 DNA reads TGTGCCACCGGGGTGGCGGGACTCGCAGATACGCAGTATTTT. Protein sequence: CATGVAGLADTQYF.

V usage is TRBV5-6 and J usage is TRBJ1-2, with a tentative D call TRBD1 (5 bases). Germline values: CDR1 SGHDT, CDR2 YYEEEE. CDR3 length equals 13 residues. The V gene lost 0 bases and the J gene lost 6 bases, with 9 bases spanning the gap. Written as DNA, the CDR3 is TGTGCCAGCAGCTTGGACCCGGGGGATGGCTACACCTTC. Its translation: CASSLDPGDGYTF.

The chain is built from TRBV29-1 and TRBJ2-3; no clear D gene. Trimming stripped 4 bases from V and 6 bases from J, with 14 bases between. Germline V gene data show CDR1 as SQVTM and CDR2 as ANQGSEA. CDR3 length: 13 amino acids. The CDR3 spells CSVVTQAHDTQYF. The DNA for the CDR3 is TGCAGCGTTGTAACCCAGGCCCACGATACGCAGTATTTT.